The clone carrying this TCR beta chain was observed a few times. This sample was included in a study of blood T cell repertoires in COVID-19. Study-wide context: Samples taken during acute and convalescent COVID-19 were collected in the United States, Italy and Spain. PBMCs, B-cell-depleted T cells, or T cells provided the cDNA or gDNA that made up the material.

Authors' analysis steps: Estimation of nucleated cell counts relied on the amplification of reference gene primers. The protocol was immunoSEQ multiplex PCR, while the TCRdb copy is restricted to in-frame clones and leaves out a portion. The V and J calls and the clone size are those of that table, but D and trimming were determined from the DNA. Among 85,000 to 100,000 clones listed, 86% were seen once. V dropped 5 bases and J dropped 2 bases, with 12 bases sitting between them. This CDR3 has 14 amino acids. Per germline, CDR1 KGHSH and CDR2 LQKENI. The source of this sequence is a woman in her sixties in a cohort sampled during active or convalescent COVID-19. Sequenced sample: peripheral blood. The V and J genes are TRBV18 and TRBJ1-2, with TRBD1 as a possible D gene (6 bases). The CDR3 sequence is CASSENRVNYGYTF. The CDR3, as DNA: TGTGCCAGCTCAGAGAACAGGGTCAACTATGGCTACACCTTC.